This T cell receptor beta chain derives from a study of cytomegalovirus exposure and HLA in healthy donors. General study points: In a later analysis, a genetic analysis reported fewer productive-TCR N-insertions in an Asian-associated ancestry cluster than the cohort average. The study flagged approximately 180 TCR beta chains as cytomegalovirus-associated.

A remark on this clone: Its antigen is still unknown.

The germline V gene has CDR1 SEHNR and CDR2 FQNEAQ (reference sequence). CDR3 length: 14 amino acids. V lost 3 bases, J lost 3 bases, and 11 bases lay in between. The primer mix had 60 Vbeta and 13 Jbeta primers. Methods used by the authors: Later, an analysis found 65 million to 85 million unique TCR beta chains, and some 10 million of these were shared. The repertoire was sequenced with immunoSEQ multiplex PCR; TCRdb's copy has only in-frame clones and lacks some. V, J and clone size are those of that table, while D and trimming were read from the DNA. The table records some 70,000 clones, around 84% of them present only once.

Material for sequencing was PBMCs. The sequence derives from a woman aged 50 to 60 in good health and CMV-seronegative. This chain connects TRBV7-9 to TRBJ1-2, with D unresolved. The CDR3 bases are TGTGCCAGCAGCTTCTCACAGACCGACTATGGCTACACCTTC. This gives the protein CASSFSQTDYGYTF.